This TCR beta chain originates from a study of T cells after yellow fever vaccination. Germline V CDR1 and CDR2: SQVTM, ANQGSEA. Deletions cut 4 bases from V and 2 bases from J, with 11 bases between. The CDR3 is made up of 13 amino acids. TCRdb processed the 5' RACE reads anew with MiXCR; each CDR3 protein has one entry. Of roughly 500,000 distinct CDR3 sequences listed, about 19% were seen once; the top ten hold over 11%. The clonotype originates from a young man who received the YFV17D yellow fever vaccine. The chain employs TRBV29-1 and TRBJ2-5, with TRBD1 as a possible D gene (5 bases). Source: PBMCs, taken 15 days after the yellow fever booster vaccination. The CDR3 reads CSVGGSLQETQYF. As DNA, the CDR3 is TGCAGCGTTGGGGGCAGCTTACAAGAGACCCAGTACTTC.